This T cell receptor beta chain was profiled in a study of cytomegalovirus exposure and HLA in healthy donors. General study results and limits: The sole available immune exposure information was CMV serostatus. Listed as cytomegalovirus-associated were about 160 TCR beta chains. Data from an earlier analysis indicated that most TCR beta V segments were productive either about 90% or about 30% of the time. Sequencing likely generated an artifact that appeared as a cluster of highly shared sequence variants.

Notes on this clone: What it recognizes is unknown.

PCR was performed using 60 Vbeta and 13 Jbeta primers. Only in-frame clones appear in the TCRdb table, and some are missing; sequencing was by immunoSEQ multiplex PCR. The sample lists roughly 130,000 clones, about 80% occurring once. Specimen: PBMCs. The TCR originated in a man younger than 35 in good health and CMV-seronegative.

CDR3 sequence: CASTNRLTGELFF. Written as DNA, the CDR3 is TGCGCCAGCACCAATAGATTGACCGGGGAGCTGTTTTTT. The V gene is TRBV5-1, the J gene TRBJ2-2, with D uncertain. The CDR3 is 13 amino acids. Between the trimmed V and J ends, which lost 6 bases and 5 bases, there was a span of 11 bases. Germline-derived CDR1 and CDR2 are SGHRS and YFSETQ.